The present T cell receptor (beta chain) was sequenced within a study of cytotoxic CD8 clonotypes in ibrutinib-treated CLL. Points from the study as a whole: Relative to age-matched healthy donors, clonality at baseline was higher, and it tracked circulating CD8+ T-cell counts. At progression, clonality fell back toward baseline after rising at ibrutinib response.

Assay used: immunoSEQ multiplex PCR; TCRdb lists only in-frame clones, some missing. The data show over 95,000 clones, with approximately 58% seen just once and roughly 35% held by the top ten. Comments on this clone: Its antigen is not identified.

The CDR3 loop spans 13 amino acids. Trimming shortened V by 7 bases and J by 4 bases, and 16 bases separated the two germline ends. Germline loops: CDR1 GTSNPN, CDR2 SVGIG (reference sequence). The sequence was collected from a human donor with chronic lymphocytic leukemia. This chain joins TRBV30 and TRBJ1-1; tentatively, D is TRBD1 (6 bases). The sequences come from PBMCs, collected after 24 months of ibrutinib treatment. The CDR3 loop reads CAYLGWGATEAFF. CDR3 nucleotides: TGTGCCTACCTCGGGTGGGGGGCCACTGAAGCTTTCTTT.